Each of the 2 T cell receptor beta chains below was sequenced from the same sample in a study of CD8+CD57+ T cells in acquired aplastic anemia. Investigators profiled TCR beta VDJ and CDR3 from genomic DNA template. MiXCR was run by TCRdb on the reads, yielding one entry per CDR3 protein. The profile shows just over 150,000 distinct CDR3 sequences, roughly 48% of them singletons. All patients picked for sequencing had shown, by flow cytometry, an expansion of CD8+CD57+ cells. Specimen: sorted CD4+, CD8+, or CD8+CD57+ T cells (not recorded which) from PBMCs. Source of these receptors: a human donor with aplastic anemia.

In regard to this clonotype: In this CDR3 the conserved last residue, phenylalanine or tryptophan, is missing, so a read error is likely. V usage is TRBV7-9 and J usage is TRBJ2-1; TRBD2 agrees at 8 bases. This CDR3 has 16 amino acids. Germline V lookup: CDR1 SEHNR, CDR2 FQNEAQ (reference sequence). Trimming took 1 base from V and 12 from J; bases not matched to a gene: 14. CDR3 in amino acids: CASSLDMGLVGLRQFL. The CDR3 DNA reads TGTGCCAGCAGCTTAGATATGGGACTAGTAGGATTACGGCAGTTCCTC.

This clonotype was counted a few times. This may arise from a read error, as a much more abundant clone is one base away. The chain uses TRBV9 and TRBJ1-3; TRBD1 might be the D (5 bases). The germline CDR1 and CDR2 sequences are SGDLS and YYNGEE. There are 15 residues in the CDR3. The CDR3 sequence: CASSTSGISGSTIYF. CDR3 sequence (DNA): TGTGCCAGCAGCACGTCAGGGATCTCTGGAAGCACCATATATTTT.